This T cell receptor (beta chain) was profiled in a study of shared clonotypes between healthy human individuals (dated by TCRdb to about 2020). Concerning the study at large: The cohort comprised a couple of women and a few men aged 18 to 49 years. For each donor, CD4 naive and CD4 memory were each given three plates, CD8 naive was given two plates, and CD8 memory was given one plate. To estimate repertoire size and how much clonotype sharing occurs between individuals, the study deeply sequenced the blood TCR repertoires of roughly 5 healthy adults. Different laboratories and diverse techniques were used to prepare libraries and sequence TCR repertoires, to increase sequencing depth and limit assay-specific biases. Per donor, leukapheresis produced somewhere between about 0.94 and 8.9 billion PBMCs. The full study reports these points: Rarefaction of sorted-subset datasets indicated incomplete sequencing despite the large sequencing depth. Sampling was limited to blood, and TCR repertoires in tissue likely differ from TCR repertoires in blood. Pairwise subsampling led to the expectation that sequencing depth would affect the degree of clonotype sharing among donors. Across four donors, roughly 5.4% of naive CD4, roughly 3.4% of naive CD8, 2% to 2.5% of memory CD4, and 0.4% to 0.45% of memory CD8 clonotypes were shared. Because the study included a small number of donors, the genetic and exposure-history diversity represented was limited. Estimated clonotype richness was generally larger for naive than for memory subsets. Clonotypes shared by all four sorted-subset donors showed higher generation probabilities than non-shared clonotypes.

A distance of 9 bases separates the germline ends of V and J, which lose 0 bases and 3 bases respectively. Measured from the cysteine to the phenylalanine, the CDR3 is 14 residues long. The read is trimmed to its CDR3 DNA, 42 bases read in frame from base 1. CDR1 and CDR2, per the germline V gene, are MGHRA and YSYEKL. For the CD8 naive samples, CD45RO-negative cells were positively selected for CCR7, yielding a CD45RA+CCR7+ population from which TemRA cells were excluded. Healthy HIV-negative adults with no recently reported acute infections or vaccinations were included as donors. Every donor was a Caucasian adult living in Nashville, Tennessee, USA. Blood was collected by leukapheresis, and PBMCs were isolated by Ficoll-Histopaque density gradient centrifugation and then cryopreserved in liquid nitrogen vapor phase. Purity and quantity of every magnetically sorted T cell population were checked by analytical flow cytometry. Genomic DNA was isolated from each sorted fraction and quantified by UV absorbance on a Nanodrop 2000c.

Notes on this clone: No cognate antigen has been identified for it. No base qualities exist here, and no much larger clone lies one base off it. At the DNA level, this CDR3 is encoded by other sequences in the same sample as well.

Using the deep immunoSEQ assay, multiplex PCR amplified TCR CDR3 regions from genomic DNA. Extracted genomic DNA from each cell subset was spread evenly across all wells of several immunoSEQ 96-well plates, with each plate serving as a replicate. For sorted subsets, 150 to 200 ng genomic DNA, equal to about 30,000 T cell genomes, was loaded into each replicate PCR. Purified libraries were quantified with a Qubit 3.0 fluorometer, sized on a Bioanalyzer 2100, and re-quantified with the KAPA Library Quantification kit. Every immunoSEQ 96-well plate was sequenced on a separate single-read 150-cycle Illumina NextSeq 550 flow cell. The authors processed their data as follows. Because the immunoSEQ output held only junctional sequences and lacked quality scores, the filtering could not match the filtering applied to full-length reads. To assign V/J genes and CDR3, sequences were annotated against IMGT germline references using PyIR, a Python wrapper for IgBLAST v1.9. Any read was removed if the V/J assignment was weak (E-value above 1e-6), the CDR3 was missing, or the read contained stop codons, out-of-frame junctions, or ambiguous translated residues. V3J clonotypes were defined by identical inferred V gene, J gene, and CDR3 amino acid sequence. Percentage overlap between repertoires was calculated by dividing the number of shared unique clonotypes by the size of the smaller repertoire. Repertoire richness was assessed with RTK rarefaction, the Chao1 estimator, and Recon v2.1 estimates of unobserved clonotypes. OLGA was used to compute generation probabilities for all TCRbeta clonotypes that the gDNA method yielded from a handful of donors. The immuneACCESS repertoire file appears here via TCRdb, limited to in-frame rearrangements. These files lack a portion of the clones; in checked studies, under half of the deficit traces to unresolved V genes, and the cause of the others is not known. The D gene and trimming were derived from the DNA, and the V and J assignments and clone size from that table. This sample is represented by about 2 million clones; about 94% of them were singletons. The top ten constitute 0.95% to 1.5% of the sample.

The chain is encoded by TRBV4-1 joined to TRBJ2-7; the D gene cannot be named for sure. Sequencing was carried out using naive CD8+ T cells sorted from blood. In the paper's terms, the cell subset or site label means: CD45RA+CCR7+. The TCR comes from a young man in good health. The CDR3 reads CASSQESLIYEQYF. In nucleotide form, the sequence is TGCGCCAGCAGCCAAGAGTCCCTCATCTACGAGCAGTACTTC.